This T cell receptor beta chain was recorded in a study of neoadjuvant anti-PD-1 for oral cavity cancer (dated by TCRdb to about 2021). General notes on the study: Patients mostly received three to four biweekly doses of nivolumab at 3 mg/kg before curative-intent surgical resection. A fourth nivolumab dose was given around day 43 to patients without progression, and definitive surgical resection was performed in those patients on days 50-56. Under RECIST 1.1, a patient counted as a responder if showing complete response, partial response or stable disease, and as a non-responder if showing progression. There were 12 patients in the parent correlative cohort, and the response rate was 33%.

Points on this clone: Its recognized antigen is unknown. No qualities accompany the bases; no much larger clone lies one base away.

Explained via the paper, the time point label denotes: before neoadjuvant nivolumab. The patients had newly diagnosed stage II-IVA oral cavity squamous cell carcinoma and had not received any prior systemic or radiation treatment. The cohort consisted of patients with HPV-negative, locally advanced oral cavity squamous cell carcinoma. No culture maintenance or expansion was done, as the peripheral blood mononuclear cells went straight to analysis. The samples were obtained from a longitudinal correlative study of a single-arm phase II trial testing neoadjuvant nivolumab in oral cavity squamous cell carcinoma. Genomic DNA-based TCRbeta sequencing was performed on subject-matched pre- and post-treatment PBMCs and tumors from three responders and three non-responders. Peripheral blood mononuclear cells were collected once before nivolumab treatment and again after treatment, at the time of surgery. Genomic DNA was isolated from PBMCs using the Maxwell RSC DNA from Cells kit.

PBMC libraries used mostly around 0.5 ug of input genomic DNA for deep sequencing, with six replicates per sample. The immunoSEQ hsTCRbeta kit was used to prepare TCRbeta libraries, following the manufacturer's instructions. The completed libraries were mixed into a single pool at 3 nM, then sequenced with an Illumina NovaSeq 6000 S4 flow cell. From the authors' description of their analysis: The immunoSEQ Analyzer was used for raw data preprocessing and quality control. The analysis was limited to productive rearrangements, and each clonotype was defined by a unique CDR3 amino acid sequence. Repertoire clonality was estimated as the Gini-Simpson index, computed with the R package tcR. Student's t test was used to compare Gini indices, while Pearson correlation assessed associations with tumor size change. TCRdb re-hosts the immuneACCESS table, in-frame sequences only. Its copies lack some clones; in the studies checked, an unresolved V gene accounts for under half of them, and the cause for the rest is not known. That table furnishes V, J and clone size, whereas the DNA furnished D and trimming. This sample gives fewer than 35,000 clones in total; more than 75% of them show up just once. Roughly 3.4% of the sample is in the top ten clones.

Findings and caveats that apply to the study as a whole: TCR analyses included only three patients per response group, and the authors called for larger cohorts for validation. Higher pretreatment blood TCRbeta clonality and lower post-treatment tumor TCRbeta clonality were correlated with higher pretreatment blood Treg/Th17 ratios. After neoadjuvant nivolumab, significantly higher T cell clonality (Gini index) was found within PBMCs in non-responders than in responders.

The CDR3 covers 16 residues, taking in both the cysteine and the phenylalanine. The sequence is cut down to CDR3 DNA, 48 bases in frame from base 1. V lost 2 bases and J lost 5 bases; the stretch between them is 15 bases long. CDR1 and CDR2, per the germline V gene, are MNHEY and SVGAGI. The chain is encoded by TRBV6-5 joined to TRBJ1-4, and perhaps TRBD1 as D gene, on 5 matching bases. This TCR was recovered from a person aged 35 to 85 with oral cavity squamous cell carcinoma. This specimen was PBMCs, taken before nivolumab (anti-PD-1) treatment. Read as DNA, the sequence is TGTGCCAGCAGTTACCGCGGGGGGGGTCTAAATGAAAAACTGTTTTTT. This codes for CASSYRGGGLNEKLFF.